This TCR beta chain appears in the sequencing data of a study of blood T cell repertoires in COVID-19. The method was immunoSEQ multiplex PCR; TCRdb's version includes in-frame clones alone and lacks a portion of them. The profile shows roughly 200,000 clones, over 80% of them singletons. The receptor was derived from a man aged 35 to 55 with acute or convalescent COVID-19. Sequencing was performed on peripheral blood.

The CDR3 DNA reads TGCGCCAGCAGCTGGCTAGCGGGAGGGCCTAATATCTGGGCCAACGTCCTGACTTTC. Translating gives CASSWLAGGPNIWANVLTF. The gene calls are TRBV5-1 and TRBJ2-6, with TRBD2 matching 12 bases. The trim removed 3 bases at V and 5 bases at J, leaving 12 bases unmatched. The length of the CDR3 is 19 residues. Germline-derived CDR1 and CDR2 are SGHRS and YFSETQ.